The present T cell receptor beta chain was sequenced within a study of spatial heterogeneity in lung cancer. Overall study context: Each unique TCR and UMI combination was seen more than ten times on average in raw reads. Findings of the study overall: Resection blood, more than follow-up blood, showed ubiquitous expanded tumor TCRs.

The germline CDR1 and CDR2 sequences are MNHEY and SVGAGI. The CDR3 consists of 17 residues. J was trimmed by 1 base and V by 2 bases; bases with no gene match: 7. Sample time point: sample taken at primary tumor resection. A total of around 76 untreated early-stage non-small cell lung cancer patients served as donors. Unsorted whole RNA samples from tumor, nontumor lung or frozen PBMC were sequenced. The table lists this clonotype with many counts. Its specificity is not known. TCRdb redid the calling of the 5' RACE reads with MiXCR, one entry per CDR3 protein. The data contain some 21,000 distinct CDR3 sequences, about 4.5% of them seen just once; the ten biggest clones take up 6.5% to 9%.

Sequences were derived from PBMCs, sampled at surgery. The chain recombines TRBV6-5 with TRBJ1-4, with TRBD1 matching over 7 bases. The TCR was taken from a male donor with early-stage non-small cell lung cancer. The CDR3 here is CASSYGQGGVTNEKLFF. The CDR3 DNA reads TGTGCCAGCAGTTACGGGCAGGGGGGTGTAACTAATGAAAAACTGTTTTTT.